This entry describes one T cell receptor beta chain. PCR used 60 Vbeta primers and 13 Jbeta primers. Clones were sequenced by immunoSEQ multiplex PCR, and TCRdb holds only the in-frame ones, with some missing. Among 80,000 to 95,000 clones listed, 84% were seen once. The data are from a study of cytomegalovirus exposure and HLA in healthy donors. The CDR3 has 13 residues. The V end was cut by 3 bases, the J end by 0 bases, with 8 bases between. Germline CDR1 GTSNPN, CDR2 SVGIG (reference sequence). Sequenced input: PBMCs. The J gene is TRBJ1-2, the V gene TRBV30; D gene uncertain. The TCR originated in a woman aged 18-29 years in good health and CMV-seropositive. CDR3 in DNA: TGTGCCTGGAGCCCTCAGGCTAACTATGGCTACACCTTC. As protein: CAWSPQANYGYTF.